Following are 14 T cell receptor beta chains from one sample sequenced in a study of blood T cells in healthy people across ages. A sample-barcoded 5' primer and a J-beta primer mix were used in a second PCR of roughly 6 to 11 cycles. TCRdb reprocessed the 5' RACE reads with MiXCR, giving one entry per CDR3 protein. The sample shows around 1,600,000 distinct CDR3 sequences, about 45% of them seen only once. The sequenced sample consisted of blood. These receptors came from a woman aged 18 to 35 in good health.

The chain has TRBV28 and TRBJ2-5, with 7 bases that match TRBD1. J gave up 2 bases and V 6 bases, and 15 bases lay outside the gene matches. The CDR3 totals 17 residues. From germline, CDR1 is MDHEN and CDR2 SYDVKM. The CDR3 spells CASSPRHSWGQQETQYF. For the CDR3, the DNA is TGTGCCAGCAGCCCCCGTCACTCCTGGGGACAGCAAGAGACCCAGTACTTC.

This rearrangement joins TRBV3-1 to TRBJ2-1; D is unresolved. The CDR3 covers 14 residues. V lost 0 bases to trimming and J lost 5 bases, with 8 bases between them. Germline V gene data show CDR1 as LGHDT and CDR2 as YNNKEL (reference sequence). The CDR3 DNA reads as TGTGCCAGCAGCCAAGACCCCTTCGACAATGAGCAGTTCTTC. This codes for CASSQDPFDNEQFF.

V is TRBV11-3 and J is TRBJ2-1; possible D gene TRBD2, 6 bases. Germline values: CDR1 SGHNT, CDR2 YENEEA. The CDR3 totals 14 residues. Between the trimmed V and J ends, which lost 5 bases and 8 bases, there was a span of 16 bases. In DNA form, the CDR3 reads TGTGCCAGCAGCATTGGAACTAGCAGCCATGAGCAGTTCTTC. Its protein product is CASSIGTSSHEQFF.

The chain carries TRBV9 and TRBJ2-1; D uncertain. This CDR3 spans 15 amino acids. Germline V gene lookup returns CDR1 SGDLS and CDR2 YYNGEE. Trimming shortened V by 2 bases and J by 4 bases, and 13 bases separated the two germline ends. This chain's CDR3 is CASSVDRPGYNEQFF. The CDR3 DNA follows: TGTGCCAGCAGCGTGGATCGTCCCGGGTACAATGAGCAGTTCTTC.

This clonotype was observed a handful of times. The chain couples TRBV29-1 to TRBJ1-4; D is perhaps TRBD1 (5 bases). Trimming removed 4 bases from V and 5 bases from J, with 8 bases in between. Germline loops: CDR1 SQVTM, CDR2 ANQGSEA. This CDR3 is 12 amino acids long. This CDR3 reads CSVGGTNEKLFF. The CDR3 nucleotides read TGCAGCGTTGGAGGGACCAATGAAAAACTGTTTTTT.

V is TRBV12-3 or TRBV12-4 and J is TRBJ2-3; 12 bases match TRBD2. CDR3 length: 13 residues. The V and J ends lost 6 bases and 14 bases, in that order; junction bases with no gene match: 9. For the CDR3, the DNA is TGTGCCAGCAGGGCGACTAGCGGGGGCCTAGCGTATTTT. Translating it yields CASRATSGGLAYF.

A remark on this clonotype: A much larger clone differs by one base, so this may be a read error. The chain uses TRBV12-3 or TRBV12-4 and TRBJ2-1; 7 bases map to TRBD2. The CDR3 extends over 14 amino acids. V dropped 8 bases and J dropped 6; count of bases not matched to a gene: 10. CDR3 residues: CASGGRAGTNEQFF. The CDR3 DNA follows: TGTGCCAGCGGCGGACGAGCGGGGACCAATGAGCAGTTCTTC.

The chain employs TRBV4-1 and TRBJ2-7; tentatively, D is TRBD1 (8 bases). This CDR3 contains 16 residues. Trimming took 4 bases from V and 2 from J, leaving 18 bases between them. Germline V gives CDR1 MGHRA, CDR2 YSYEKL. DNA for the CDR3: TGCGCCAGCAGCCCTCCTGGACAGGGAGGGGCCTACGAGCAGTACTTC. Protein sequence: CASSPPGQGGAYEQYF.

The J gene is TRBJ1-3, the V gene TRBV12-3 or TRBV12-4; a possible D gene is TRBD1 (5 bases). Trimming removed 5 bases from V and 0 bases from J, with 11 bases in between. The CDR3 is 15 residues long. In DNA form, the CDR3 reads TGTGCCAGCAGTCGACAGAGATTCTCTGGAAACACCATATATTTT. This gives the protein CASSRQRFSGNTIYF.

In this sample, this clonotype turned up a few times. The rearrangement links TRBV28 to TRBJ2-1, with D perhaps TRBD1 (5 bases). Germline V gene data show CDR1 as MDHEN and CDR2 as SYDVKM. This CDR3 is 14 amino acids long. Trimming stripped 2 bases from V and 6 bases from J, with 11 bases between. In DNA, the CDR3 is TGTGCCAGCAGTTTAATCCAGGGATCCAATGAGCAGTTCTTC. It translates to CASSLIQGSNEQFF. Full variable domain (missing parts from reference TRBV28 and TRBJ2-1): DVKVTQSSRYLVKRTGEKVFLECVQDMDHENMFWYRQDPGLGLRLIYFSYDVKMKEKGDIPEGYSVSREKKERFSLILESASTNQTSMYLCASSLIQGSNEQFFGPGTRLTVL.

This clonotype was counted once. This chain links TRBV7-2 with TRBJ2-5, with D uncertain. Germline-derived CDR1 and CDR2 are SGHTA and FQGNSA. Trimming left V 3 bases short and J 11 bases short, with 13 bases between. The CDR3 is 12 residues long. Written as DNA, the CDR3 is TGTGCCAGCAGCTTGCTGGTGAACGGGCAGTACTTC. It encodes CASSLLVNGQYF.

This clonotype was counted a few times. The rearrangement joins TRBV4-1 to TRBJ2-5, with 8 bases fitting TRBD2. CDR1 and CDR2 (germline): MGHRA, YSYEKL. The junction had 8 bases not matched to a gene; V was cut back by 4 bases and J by 1 base. This CDR3 region has 16 residues. The chain's CDR3 is CASSPGLGTSQETQYF. CDR3 nucleotide sequence: TGCGCCAGCAGCCCGGGCCTAGGGACTAGCCAAGAGACCCAGTACTTC.

The V call is TRBV6-1, the J call TRBJ2-7; D possibly corresponds to TRBD1 (5 bases). This CDR3 has 12 residues. V dropped 2 bases and J dropped 7 bases, with 9 bases sitting between them. In germline, CDR1 is MNHNS, CDR2 SASEGT. CDR3 in amino acids: CASSEWGNEQYF. In DNA, the CDR3 is TGTGCCAGCAGTGAATGGGGCAATGAGCAGTACTTC.

This chain uses TRBV20-1 with TRBJ2-5; D remains ambiguous. The CDR3 has 12 residues. V was pared by 3 bases and J by 2 bases, with 7 bases between. CDR1 and CDR2 (germline): DFQATT, SNEGSKA (reference sequence). In nucleotides, the CDR3 is TGCAGTGCTAGTCCTAGGCAAGAGACCCAGTACTTC. Its translation: CSASPRQETQYF.